This T cell receptor beta chain is drawn from a study of vaccination and CD4 T cells after COVID-19. Sequenced with the Oncomine TCR Beta short-read assay was DNA taken from cultured CD4+ T cells. TCRdb processed the PCR reads anew with MiXCR; each CDR3 protein has one entry. Among about 15,000 distinct CDR3 sequences, 70% to 75% were seen once, and the ten largest hold around a sixth. Noted treatment: roughly 11-day PBMC culture with coronavirus spike peptide pools or control peptides (ViraFEST assay). This CDR3 spans 16 amino acids. The germline V gene has CDR1 SGHTA and CDR2 FQGNSA. Trimming at V came to 6 bases and at J to 7 bases, leaving 14 bases not matched to a gene. On this clonotype itself: Its matching antigen is unknown.

The rearrangement joins TRBV7-2 to TRBJ1-2, with TRBD1 identical over 10 bases. Source material: CD4+ T cells from blood, cultured in vitro. This clonotype originated in a human donor who had recovered from COVID-19. CDR3 residues: CASRTGGAGSGAGYTF. CDR3 coding DNA: TGTGCCAGCAGGACAGGGGGCGCAGGGTCGGGGGCTGGCTACACCTTC.